The 12 T cell receptor beta chains given below trace back to one sample, sequenced in a study of blood T cells in healthy people across ages. Through a sample-barcoded 5' primer and a J-beta primer mix, a second PCR was run for roughly 6 to 11 cycles. MiXCR was run by TCRdb on the 5' RACE reads, yielding one entry per CDR3 protein. The sample shows about 800,000 distinct CDR3 sequences, around 25% of them seen only once. Another study also made use of these data, one on T cells of mothers and their children.

Input material: blood. These receptors all stem from a boy younger than 18 in good health.

V and J are TRBV20-1 and TRBJ2-7, with 10 bases aligning to TRBD2. With V trimmed by 7 bases and J by 2 bases, 11 bases remained unmatched. The CDR3 has 15 amino acids. CDR1 is DFQATT and CDR2 is SNEGSKA in the germline V gene (reference sequence). The CDR3 coding sequence is TGCAGTGTAGGGGACACTAGCGGGGCCCCCTACGAGCAGTACTTC. Its protein is CSVGDTSGAPYEQYF.

The chain carries TRBV2 and TRBJ1-5; D perhaps matches TRBD1 (5 bases). This CDR3 has 15 residues. V was cut by 3 bases and J by 10 bases, with 19 bases left in between. CDR1 and CDR2 from the germline V gene are SNHLY and FYNNEI. Here the CDR3 DNA reads TGTGCCAGCAGTGATCGGTCAGGGACCCTGGATCCCCAGCATTTT. This sequence encodes CASSDRSGTLDPQHF.

The V gene is TRBV20-1, the J gene TRBJ2-7, with 7 positions matching TRBD1. Per the germline V gene, CDR1 is DFQATT and CDR2 is SNEGSKA (reference sequence). V lost 4 bases, J lost 4 bases, and 10 bases stayed unmatched. The CDR3 length is 14 residues. In DNA, the CDR3 is TGCAGTGCTATGGGGACAGTTTTCGAGTACGAGCAGTACTTC. Its translation is CSAMGTVFEYEQYF.

This clonotype was seen a handful of times. This rearrangement joins TRBV20-1 to TRBJ1-1, with D uncertain. This CDR3 is 13 amino acids long. CDR1 and CDR2 (germline): DFQATT, SNEGSKA (reference sequence). Trimming cost V 3 bases and J 0 bases, with 8 bases left between them. The CDR3 region has the DNA TGCAGTGCTAGGTCCCCGGTGAACACTGAAGCTTTCTTT. Amino acid sequence: CSARSPVNTEAFF.

The chain couples TRBV9 to TRBJ2-2; D is undetermined. The CDR3 covers 14 residues. Germline V gives CDR1 SGDLS, CDR2 YYNGEE. The V end was cut by 2 bases, the J end by 0 bases, with 5 bases between. CDR3 region: CASSVTPNTGELFF. CDR3 DNA sequence: TGTGCCAGCAGCGTTACCCCGAACACCGGGGAGCTGTTTTTT.

The rearrangement links TRBV15 to TRBJ1-2; D is unclear. CDR1 and CDR2 from the germline V gene are LNHNV and YYDKDF (reference sequence). The CDR3 contains 15 residues. V dropped 0 bases and J dropped 0 bases, with 8 bases sitting between them. The CDR3 is CATSRERGANYGYTF. The CDR3 DNA sequence: TGTGCCACCAGCAGAGAACGGGGAGCTAACTATGGCTACACCTTC.

The chain joins TRBV4-2 to TRBJ2-5; TRBD2 might be the D (5 bases). V shed 0 bases and J shed 1 base, with 15 bases lying between them. This CDR3 is 17 amino acids long. The germline V gene has CDR1 LGHNA and CDR2 YNFKEQ. The chain's CDR3 is CASSQDLIGETQETQYF. The CDR3 DNA follows: TGTGCCAGCAGCCAAGATTTAATTGGGGAGACCCAAGAGACCCAGTACTTC.

This clonotype was detected a few times. J is TRBJ2-5 and V is TRBV7-9; 10 bases fit TRBD2. Germline values: CDR1 SEHNR, CDR2 FQNEAQ (reference sequence). The junction had 19 bases not matched to a gene; V was cut back by 4 bases and J by 5 bases. This CDR3 region has 19 residues. CDR3 nucleotides: TGTGCCAGCAGCTCTCGACCTCCCAGTCTAGCGGGAGTGGGGGAGACCCAGTACTTC. Protein: CASSSRPPSLAGVGETQYF.

The chain employs TRBV20-1 and TRBJ1-5; D is uncertain. There are 12 residues in the CDR3. Germline CDR1 DFQATT, CDR2 SNEGSKA (reference sequence). With 6 bases removed from V and 6 bases from J, the gap between germline ends came to 12 bases. In nucleotides, the CDR3 is TGCAGTGCCTTGGGAGTCACTCAGCCCCAGCATTTT. Its translation is CSALGVTQPQHF.

The chain recombines TRBV20-1 with TRBJ2-1; TRBD1 matches at 7 bases. CDR1 is DFQATT and CDR2 is SNEGSKA in the germline V gene (reference sequence). The CDR3 totals 18 residues. The junction had 12 bases not matched to a gene; V was cut back by 0 bases and J by 1 base. The CDR3 region is CSARDRGRGQTSYNEQFF. Written as DNA, the CDR3 is TGCAGTGCTAGAGATCGTGGCAGGGGACAGACATCCTACAATGAGCAGTTCTTC.

The chain employs TRBV7-9 and TRBJ2-2; 8 bases match TRBD1. Germline V CDR1 and CDR2: SEHNR, FQNEAQ (reference sequence). The CDR3 runs 17 residues. Losses at the gene ends were 0 bases for V and 4 bases for J; bases not matched to a gene: 7. The CDR3 region has the DNA TGTGCCAGCAGCTTAGCCGGCAGGGGGCACGGCACCGGGGAGCTGTTTTTT. This sequence encodes CASSLAGRGHGTGELFF.

A note on this clonotype: At one of its ends the junction is not consistent with the germline gene, which may arise from a read error. The chain joins TRBV20-1 to TRBJ2-2; 7 positions agree with TRBD1. Germline values: CDR1 DFQATT, CDR2 SNEGSKA (reference sequence). CDR3 length equals 14 residues. Here the CDR3 DNA reads TGCAGTGCTATCAGTCTAGACAGGGCCGGGGAGCTGGTTTTT. Translation: CSAISLDRAGELVF.